These 22 T cell receptor beta chains share one sample of origin, sequenced in a study of blood T cell repertoires in COVID-19. The table came from immunoSEQ multiplex PCR; TCRdb's copy has only in-frame clones and leaves some out. Here the sample spans roughly 160,000 clones, 70% to 90% being singletons. The sequencing input was peripheral blood. All receptors derive from a man at least 80 years old with COVID-19, enrolled during active disease.

This chain uses TRBV12-5 with TRBJ1-4, with D unclear. Trimming removed 5 bases from V and 8 bases from J, with 12 bases in between. Germline values: CDR1 LGHNT, CDR2 FRNRAP. This CDR3 has 13 amino acids. In nucleotides, the CDR3 is TGTGCTAGTGGTCTATCTCCCGGGGAAAAACTGTTTTTT. This gives the protein CASGLSPGEKLFF.

The gene calls are TRBV9 and TRBJ2-5; no firm D call. Trimming pared 3 bases from V and 5 bases from J, leaving 11 bases between. From germline, CDR1 is SGDLS and CDR2 YYNGEE. CDR3 length: 13 residues. CDR3 DNA sequence: TGTGCCAGCAGCGCCCCTTTAGCTGAGACCCAGTACTTC. Amino acid sequence: CASSAPLAETQYF.

The rearrangement joins TRBV3-1 (or the pseudogene TRBV3-2) to TRBJ2-1, with 9 bases aligning to TRBD1. V was clipped by 1 base and J by 7 bases; unmatched bases: 5. The CDR3 consists of 15 residues. Germline CDR1 and CDR2: LGHDT and YNNKEL (reference sequence). The CDR3 bases are TGTGCCAGCAGCCAAGTATACAGGGGGCGGAATGAGCAGTTCTTC. This codes for CASSQVYRGRNEQFF.

The J gene is TRBJ2-1, the V gene TRBV7-9; 10 nucleotides align to TRBD1. The CDR3 is 16 residues long. V lost 6 bases to trimming and J lost 5 bases; unmatched junction nucleotides: 10. CDR1 and CDR2 from the germline V gene are SEHNR and FQNEAQ (reference sequence). CDR3 nucleotide sequence: TGTGCCAGCAGGTACCCGACAGGGGGCAAGAACAATGAGCAGTTCTTC. Amino acid sequence: CASRYPTGGKNNEQFF. Full variable domain (remainder filled in from reference TRBV7-9 and TRBJ2-1): DTGVSQNPRHKITKRGQNVTFRCDPISEHNRLYWYRQTLGQGPEFLTYFQNEAQLEKSRLLSDRFSAERPKGSFSTLEIQRTEQGDSAMYLCASRYPTGGKNNEQFFGPGTRLTVL.

The chain links TRBV6-2 or TRBV6-3 to TRBJ1-5; TRBD1 matches at 7 bases. CDR1 is MNHEY, CDR2 SVGEGT, per germline. Trimming took 4 bases from V and 3 from J; bases not matched to a gene: 12. The CDR3 consists of 17 residues. CDR3 DNA: TGTGCCAGCAGTTCACGTCGGGACAGCCAATTCAATCAGCCCCAGCATTTT. This translates into CASSSRRDSQFNQPQHF.

The rearrangement joins TRBV3-1 (or the pseudogene TRBV3-2) to TRBJ1-6; D unresolved. Germline V gene data show CDR1 as LGHDT and CDR2 as YNNKEL (reference sequence). The CDR3 contains 13 residues. V lost 4 bases, J lost 9 bases, and 10 bases lay in between. The CDR3, as DNA: TGTGCCAGCAGCCCCTCCCTCTCTTCACCCCTCCACTTT. Amino acid sequence: CASSPSLSSPLHF.

The V gene is TRBV6-1, the J gene TRBJ1-6, with D unclear. The V end was cut by 1 base, the J end by 6 bases, with 16 bases between. The CDR3 runs to 17 residues. The germline V gene has CDR1 MNHNS and CDR2 SASEGT. This CDR3 is CASSEVALRSLNSPLHF. CDR3 DNA sequence: TGTGCCAGCAGTGAAGTGGCCCTACGTAGCCTTAATTCACCCCTCCACTTT.

This clone was detected once. This chain links TRBV7-8 with TRBJ1-5; tentatively, D is TRBD1 (5 bases). The CDR3 has 16 amino acids. CDR1 is SGHVS and CDR2 is FQNEAQ in the germline V gene. V was shortened by 1 base and J by 0 bases, with 10 bases between the two germline ends. The DNA of the CDR3 is TGTGCCAGCAGCTTAGGGGGCAGGAGTAGCAATCAGCCCCAGCATTTT. It codes for CASSLGGRSSNQPQHF.

The chain combines TRBV20-1 with TRBJ1-1, with 7 bases fitting TRBD1. Germline CDR1 reads DFQATT; CDR2 reads SNEGSKA (reference sequence). This CDR3 spans 14 amino acids. V lost 3 bases and J lost 1; bases outside the gene matches: 5. CDR3 bases: TGCAGTGCTAGTTTAGGGGGCCCGAACACTGAAGCTTTCTTT. It encodes CSASLGGPNTEAFF.

V and J are TRBV28 and TRBJ1-4; D possibly corresponds to TRBD1 (6 bases). The germline gives CDR1 MDHEN, CDR2 SYDVKM. V was clipped by 1 base and J by 5 bases, with 23 bases between them. This CDR3 has 19 residues. The CDR3 sequence is CASSLYPGQSVPTNEKLFF. The CDR3 region has the DNA TGTGCCAGCAGTTTATATCCCGGACAGAGCGTGCCTACGAATGAAAAACTGTTTTTT.

The chain recombines TRBV3-1 (or the pseudogene TRBV3-2) with TRBJ1-1, with D possibly TRBD1 on 5 matching bases. V was clipped by 4 bases and J by 0 bases, with 9 bases between them. The germline gives CDR1 LGHDT, CDR2 YNNKEL (reference sequence). The CDR3 spans 14 residues. This CDR3 reads CASSRTSMNTEAFF. In nucleotides, the CDR3 is TGTGCCAGCAGCCGGACATCAATGAACACTGAAGCTTTCTTT.

The J gene is TRBJ2-7, the V gene TRBV7-2, with 9 bases fitting TRBD1. This CDR3 contains 14 residues. Looked up from germline, CDR1 is SGHTA and CDR2 is FQGNSA. Germline trimming cut 7 bases from V and 1 base from J; bases unmatched to any gene: 5. The CDR3 coding sequence is TGTGCCAGCACCCCGACAGGGGGTTCCTACGAGCAGTACTTC. It yields the protein CASTPTGGSYEQYF.

The table lists this clone with a few counts. The sample contains more than one DNA sequence encoding this CDR3. This chain uses TRBV7-9 with TRBJ1-1; weak D call: TRBD1 (5 bases). V lost 3 bases and J lost 1, with 9 bases in between. The CDR3 is made up of 14 amino acids. Germline V gene data show CDR1 as SEHNR and CDR2 as FQNEAQ (reference sequence). CDR3 loop: CASSLGGWNTEAFF. The CDR3, as DNA: TGTGCCAGCAGCTTGGGGGGGTGGAACACTGAAGCTTTCTTT.

This chain links TRBV28 with TRBJ1-6; tentatively, D is TRBD1 (6 bases). From germline, CDR1 is MDHEN and CDR2 SYDVKM. The V end lost 8 bases, the J end lost 6 bases, and 14 bases lay between the germline ends. CDR3 length equals 14 residues. CDR3 sequence: CASHRAGANSPLHF. CDR3 nucleotide sequence: TGTGCCAGCCATCGGGCAGGGGCTAATTCACCCCTCCACTTT.

This clone was seen once. V is TRBV5-4 and J is TRBJ2-5, with TRBD2 matching 13 bases. V was clipped by 3 bases and J by 2 bases; unmatched bases: 4. Looked up from germline, CDR1 is SGHNT and CDR2 is YYREEE (reference sequence). CDR3 length equals 16 residues. CDR3 DNA sequence: TGTGCCAGCAGCTCTGGGACTAGCGGGGCGCAAGAGACCCAGTACTTC. It translates to CASSSGTSGAQETQYF.

The chain joins TRBV19 to TRBJ2-2; a weak D match, TRBD1 (6 bases). The CDR3 totals 15 residues. CDR1 LNHDA and CDR2 SQIVND come from the germline V gene (reference sequence). Trimming removed 2 bases from V and 1 base from J, with 8 bases in between. Here the CDR3 reads CASSISTGNTGELFF. CDR3 bases: TGTGCCAGTAGTATATCGACAGGGAACACCGGGGAGCTGTTTTTT.

The V gene is TRBV6-5, the J gene TRBJ2-3, with 8 bases fitting TRBD2. The CDR3 covers 13 residues. Germline CDR1 is MNHEY and CDR2 is SVGAGI. Germline trimming cut 10 bases from V and 5 bases from J; bases unmatched to any gene: 8. The CDR3 spells CATRPGGGDTQYF. In DNA form, the CDR3 reads TGTGCCACCCGGCCCGGGGGGGGAGATACGCAGTATTTT.

The genes are TRBV18 and TRBJ1-5; no reliable D call. V was shortened by 5 bases and J by 1 base, with 9 bases between the two germline ends. The CDR3 has 14 amino acids. Germline V gives CDR1 KGHSH, CDR2 LQKENI. CDR3 amino acids: CASSNEGSNQPQHF. Written as DNA, the CDR3 is TGTGCCAGCTCAAATGAGGGAAGCAATCAGCCCCAGCATTTT.

The V gene is TRBV27, the J gene TRBJ1-5; D is uncertain. The CDR3 length is 16 residues. Deletions cut 2 bases from V and 0 bases from J, with 11 bases between. From germline, CDR1 is MNHEY and CDR2 SMNVEV (reference sequence). For the CDR3, the DNA is TGTGCCAGCAGTTTAAAACCCCACAGTAGCAATCAGCCCCAGCATTTT. Translated: CASSLKPHSSNQPQHF.

This chain links TRBV18 with TRBJ1-5; unclear D gene. Germline CDR1 and CDR2: KGHSH and LQKENI. The CDR3 sequence is 14 residues long. The V end was cut by 3 bases, the J end by 3 bases, with 9 bases between. The CDR3: CASSPSQDNQPQHF. DNA for the CDR3: TGTGCCAGCTCACCGAGCCAGGACAATCAGCCCCAGCATTTT.

The rearrangement joins TRBV7-3 to TRBJ2-2; D is perhaps TRBD2 (6 bases). The length of the CDR3 is 14 residues. In germline, CDR1 is SGHTA, CDR2 FQGTGA. Trimming took 6 bases from V and 0 from J, leaving 8 bases between them. The CDR3 is CASRGRTNTGELFF. The CDR3 DNA reads TGTGCCAGCAGGGGGAGGACGAACACCGGGGAGCTGTTTTTT.

This chain links TRBV18 with TRBJ1-2, with 9 positions matching TRBD1. The germline V gene encodes CDR1 KGHSH and CDR2 LQKENI. The V and J ends lost 5 bases and 8 bases, in that order; junction bases with no gene match: 6. This CDR3 has 13 amino acids. The CDR3 here is CASSSGTGFGYTF. DNA for the CDR3: TGTGCCAGCTCATCCGGGACAGGGTTCGGCTACACCTTC.